This T cell receptor beta chain was identified in a study of CD8 T cells in ankylosing spondylitis. Study-wide points: Disease-linked clones, CD8+, were relatively rare in peripheral blood. In ankylosing spondylitis blood, a motif of roughly eight highly homologous TCR beta variants appeared characteristic. Disease-linked clones were reportedly significantly enriched in matched ankylosing spondylitis synovial fluid.

Generation of TCR beta libraries employed quantitative 5'-RACE incorporating molecular barcodes. TCRdb re-called the 5' RACE reads with MiXCR, one entry per CDR3 protein. This sample yields 700,000 to 1,000,000 distinct CDR3 sequences, of which about 11% are seen a single time; more than 0.5% belongs to the top ten. Trimming shortened V by 6 bases and J by 1 base, and 16 bases separated the two germline ends. The CDR3 extends over 15 amino acids. Germline CDR1 is DFQATT and CDR2 is SNEGSKA (reference sequence). This clonotype was counted many times. Antigen: not known. This chain uses TRBV20-1 with TRBJ1-5; possibly TRBD1 for D (6 bases). Source material: blood, either unsorted or a sorted T cell fraction (not recorded which). The receptor's source is a male donor with ankylosing spondylitis. DNA for the CDR3: TGCAGTGCGGGGACACCCCGGTTAAGCAATCAGCCCCAGCATTTT. This translates into CSAGTPRLSNQPQHF.